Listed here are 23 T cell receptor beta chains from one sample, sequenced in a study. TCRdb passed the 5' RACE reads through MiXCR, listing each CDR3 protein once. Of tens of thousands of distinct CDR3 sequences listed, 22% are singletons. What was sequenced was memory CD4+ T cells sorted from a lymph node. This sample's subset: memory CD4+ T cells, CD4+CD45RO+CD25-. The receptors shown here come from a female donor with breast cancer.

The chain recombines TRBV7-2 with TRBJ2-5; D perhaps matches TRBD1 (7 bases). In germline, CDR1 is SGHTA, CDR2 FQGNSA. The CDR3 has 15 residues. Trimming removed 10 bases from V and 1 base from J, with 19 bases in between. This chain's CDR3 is CANRGLRGFQETQYF. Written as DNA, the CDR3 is TGTGCCAACAGGGGACTCAGGGGCTTCCAAGAGACCCAGTACTTC.

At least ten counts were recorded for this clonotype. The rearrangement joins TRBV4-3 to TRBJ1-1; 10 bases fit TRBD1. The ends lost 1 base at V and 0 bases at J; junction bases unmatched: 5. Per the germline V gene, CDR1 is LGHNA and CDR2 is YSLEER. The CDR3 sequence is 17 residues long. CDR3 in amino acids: CASSQGTGGDMNTEAFF. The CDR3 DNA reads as TGCGCCAGCAGCCAAGGGACAGGGGGAGACATGAACACTGAAGCTTTCTTT.

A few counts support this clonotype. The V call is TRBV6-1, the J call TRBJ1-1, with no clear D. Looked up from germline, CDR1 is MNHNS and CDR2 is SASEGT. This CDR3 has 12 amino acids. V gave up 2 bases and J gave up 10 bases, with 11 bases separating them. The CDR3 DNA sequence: TGTGCCAGCAGTGAAAGCTTCGGAGGAGCTTTCTTT. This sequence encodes CASSESFGGAFF.

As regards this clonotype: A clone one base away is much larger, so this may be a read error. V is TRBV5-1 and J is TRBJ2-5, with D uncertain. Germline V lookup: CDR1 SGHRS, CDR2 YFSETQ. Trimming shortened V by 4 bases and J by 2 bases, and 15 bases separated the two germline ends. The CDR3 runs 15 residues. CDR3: CASSPGGTLQETQYF. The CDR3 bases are TGCGCCAGCAGCCCGGGCGGTACCCTTCAAGAGACCCAGTACTTC.

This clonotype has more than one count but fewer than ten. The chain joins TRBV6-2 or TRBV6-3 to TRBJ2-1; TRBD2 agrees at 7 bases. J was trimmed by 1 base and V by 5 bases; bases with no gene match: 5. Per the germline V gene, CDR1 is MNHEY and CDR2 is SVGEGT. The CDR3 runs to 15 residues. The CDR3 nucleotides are TGTGCCAGCAGTGTACTAGCGCTTTCCTACAATGAGCAGTTCTTC. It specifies CASSVLALSYNEQFF.

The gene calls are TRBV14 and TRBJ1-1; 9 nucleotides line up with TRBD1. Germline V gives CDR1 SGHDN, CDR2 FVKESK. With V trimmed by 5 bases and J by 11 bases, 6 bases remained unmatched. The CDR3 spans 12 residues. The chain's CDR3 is CASSYDRGRAFF. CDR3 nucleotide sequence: TGTGCCAGCAGCTACGACAGGGGGAGGGCTTTCTTT.

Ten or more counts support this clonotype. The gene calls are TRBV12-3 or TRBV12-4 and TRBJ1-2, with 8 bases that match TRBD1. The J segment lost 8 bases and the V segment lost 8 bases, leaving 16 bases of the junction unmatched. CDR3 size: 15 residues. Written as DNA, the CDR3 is TGTGCCAGCTCCACAAGACAGGGGCGTACTGGCGGCTACACCTTC. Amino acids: CASSTRQGRTGGYTF.

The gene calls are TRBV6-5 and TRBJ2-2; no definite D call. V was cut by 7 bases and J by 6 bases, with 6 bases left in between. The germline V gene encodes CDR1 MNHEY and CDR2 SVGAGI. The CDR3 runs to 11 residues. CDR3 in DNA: TGTGCCAGCACTTCGGCCGGGGAGCTGTTTTTT. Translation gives CASTSAGELFF.

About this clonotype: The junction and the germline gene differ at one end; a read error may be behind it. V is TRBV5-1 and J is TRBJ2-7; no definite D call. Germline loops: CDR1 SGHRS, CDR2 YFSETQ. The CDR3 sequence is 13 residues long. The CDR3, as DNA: TGCGCCAGCAGCCTCGAGGCTAATCTTGAGCAATACTTC. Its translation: CASSLEANLEQYF.

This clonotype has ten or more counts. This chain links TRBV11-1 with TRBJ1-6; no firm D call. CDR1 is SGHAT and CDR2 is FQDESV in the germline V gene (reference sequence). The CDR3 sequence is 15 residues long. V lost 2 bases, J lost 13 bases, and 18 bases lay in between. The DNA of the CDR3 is TGTGCCAGCAGCTTAACCCACCCCGAGGTGGGGCCCCTCCACTTT. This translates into CASSLTHPEVGPLHF.

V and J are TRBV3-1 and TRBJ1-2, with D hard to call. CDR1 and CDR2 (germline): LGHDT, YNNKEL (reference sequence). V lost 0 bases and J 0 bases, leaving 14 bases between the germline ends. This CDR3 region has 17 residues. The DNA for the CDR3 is TGTGCCAGCAGCCAAGAGACATATGACACCACTAACTATGGCTACACCTTC. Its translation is CASSQETYDTTNYGYTF.

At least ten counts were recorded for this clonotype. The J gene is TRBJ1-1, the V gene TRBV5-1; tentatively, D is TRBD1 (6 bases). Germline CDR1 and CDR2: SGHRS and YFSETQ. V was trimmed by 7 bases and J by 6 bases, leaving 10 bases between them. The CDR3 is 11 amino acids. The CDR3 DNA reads TGCGCCAGCTCCCAGGGGCCTGAAGCTTTCTTT. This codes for CASSQGPEAFF.

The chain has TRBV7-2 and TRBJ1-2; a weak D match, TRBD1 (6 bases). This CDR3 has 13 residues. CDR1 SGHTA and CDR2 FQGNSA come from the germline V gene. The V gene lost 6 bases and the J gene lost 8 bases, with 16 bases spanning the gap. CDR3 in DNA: TGTGCCAGCAGGACGGACAGCACGCGGGGCTACACCTTC. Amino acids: CASRTDSTRGYTF.

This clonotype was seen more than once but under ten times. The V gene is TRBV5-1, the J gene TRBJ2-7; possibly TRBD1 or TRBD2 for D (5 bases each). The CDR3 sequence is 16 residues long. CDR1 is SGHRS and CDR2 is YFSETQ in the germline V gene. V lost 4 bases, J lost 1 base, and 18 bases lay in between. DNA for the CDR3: TGCGCCAGCAGCCAAGATCCGGGACCGGCGTCCTACGAGCAGTACTTC. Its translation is CASSQDPGPASYEQYF.

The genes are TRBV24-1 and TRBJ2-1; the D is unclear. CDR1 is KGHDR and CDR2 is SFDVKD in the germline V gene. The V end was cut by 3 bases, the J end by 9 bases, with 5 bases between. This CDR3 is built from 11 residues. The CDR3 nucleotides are TGTGCCACCAGTGATGGGGTTGAGCAGTTCTTC. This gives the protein CATSDGVEQFF.

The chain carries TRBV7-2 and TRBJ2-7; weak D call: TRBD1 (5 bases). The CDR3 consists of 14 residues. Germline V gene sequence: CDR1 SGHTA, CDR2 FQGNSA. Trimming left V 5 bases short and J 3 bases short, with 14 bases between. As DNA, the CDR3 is TGTGCCAGCAGCGGGTACCTCGACAGCTACGAGCAGTACTTC. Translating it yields CASSGYLDSYEQYF.

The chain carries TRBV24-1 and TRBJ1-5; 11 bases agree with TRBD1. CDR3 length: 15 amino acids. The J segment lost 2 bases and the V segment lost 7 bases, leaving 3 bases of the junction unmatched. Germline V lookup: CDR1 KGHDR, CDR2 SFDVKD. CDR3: CATRGQGEGNQPQHF. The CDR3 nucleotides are TGTGCCACCAGGGGACAGGGGGAGGGCAATCAGCCCCAGCATTTT.

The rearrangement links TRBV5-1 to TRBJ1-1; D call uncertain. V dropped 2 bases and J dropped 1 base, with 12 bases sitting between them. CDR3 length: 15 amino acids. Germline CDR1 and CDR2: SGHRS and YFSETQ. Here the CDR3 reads CASSLGVNRNTEAFF. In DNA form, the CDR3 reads TGCGCCAGCAGCTTAGGAGTTAATCGGAACACTGAAGCTTTCTTT.

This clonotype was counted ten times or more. The CDR3 nucleotides are TGTGCCAGCAGCTTAGTGGCAGGGAGCAATCAGCCCCAGCATTTT. Protein product: CASSLVAGSNQPQHF. The chain combines TRBV7-2 with TRBJ1-5; the D gene is possibly TRBD1 (5 bases). Germline V gives CDR1 SGHTA, CDR2 FQGNSA. The CDR3 sequence is 15 residues long. V gave up 1 base and J gave up 1 base, with 8 bases separating them.

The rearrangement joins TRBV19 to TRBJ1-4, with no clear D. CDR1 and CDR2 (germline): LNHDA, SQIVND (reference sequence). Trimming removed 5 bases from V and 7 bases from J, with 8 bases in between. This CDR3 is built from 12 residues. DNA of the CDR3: TGTGCCAGTAGTCGGTCTAGTGAAAAACTGTTTTTT. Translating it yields CASSRSSEKLFF.

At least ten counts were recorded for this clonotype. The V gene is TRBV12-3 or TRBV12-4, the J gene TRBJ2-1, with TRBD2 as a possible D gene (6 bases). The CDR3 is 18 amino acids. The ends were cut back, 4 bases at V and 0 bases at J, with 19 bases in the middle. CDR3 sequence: CASSSPPGGAGSYNEQFF. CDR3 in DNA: TGTGCCAGCAGTTCGCCCCCCGGAGGGGCGGGCTCCTACAATGAGCAGTTCTTC.

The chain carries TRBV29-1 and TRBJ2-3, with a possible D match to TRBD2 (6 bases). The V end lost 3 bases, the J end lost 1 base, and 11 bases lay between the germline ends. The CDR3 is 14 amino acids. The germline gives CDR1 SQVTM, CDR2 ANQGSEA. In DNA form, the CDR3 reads TGCAGCGTTGAGGGTGGAGGGTGCACAGATACGCAGTATTTT. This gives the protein CSVEGGGCTDTQYF.

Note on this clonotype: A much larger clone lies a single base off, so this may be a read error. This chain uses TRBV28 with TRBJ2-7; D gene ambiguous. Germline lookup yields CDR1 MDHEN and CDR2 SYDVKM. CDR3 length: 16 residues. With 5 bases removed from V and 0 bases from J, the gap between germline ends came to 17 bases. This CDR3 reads CASSLGTERSSYEQYF. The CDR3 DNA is TGTGCCAGCAGTCTTGGTACGGAGCGAAGCTCCTACGAGCAGTACTTC.